The clone carrying this T cell receptor beta chain has a count of ten or more. Antigen specificity is unknown. Germline loops: CDR1 MDHEN, CDR2 SYDVKM. The CDR3 is 14 residues long. V was pared by 5 bases and J by 6 bases, with 14 bases between. This sample is part of a study of human T cells and chemical hapten exposure. Per the study methods: Counting gave a median of around 96,000 TCRs per sample, with values ranging from about 23,224 to 700,000. TCRdb analysed the RACE reads with MiXCR anew, one entry per CDR3 protein. The V and J calls and clone size come from TCRdb's table, not from the authors' own analysis. The table lists 30,000 to 40,000 distinct CDR3 sequences, 7.5% to 9% of them singletons, with 1% to 1.5% in the top ten. Time point given: pre-sensitization, week 0. Treatment denoted: therapeutic diphenylcyclopropenone sensitization with weekly scalp DPC. Blood draws came first, before each patch test.

Overall study results and limits: TCRs whose frequency exceeded 1 in 1000 remained the same following DPC sensitization.

This receptor was obtained from a woman in her forties or fifties with alopecia areata. Some clones in this sample may be carry-over from other donors' samples. This sample comprised whole blood, obtained in connection with sensitization to the hapten diphenylcyclopropenone (DPC). The rearrangement uses TRBV28 and TRBJ1-5; D call uncertain. The CDR3 region is CASSTQVLSQPQHF. DNA of the CDR3: TGTGCCAGCAGTACGCAGGTCCTGAGTCAGCCCCAGCATTTT.